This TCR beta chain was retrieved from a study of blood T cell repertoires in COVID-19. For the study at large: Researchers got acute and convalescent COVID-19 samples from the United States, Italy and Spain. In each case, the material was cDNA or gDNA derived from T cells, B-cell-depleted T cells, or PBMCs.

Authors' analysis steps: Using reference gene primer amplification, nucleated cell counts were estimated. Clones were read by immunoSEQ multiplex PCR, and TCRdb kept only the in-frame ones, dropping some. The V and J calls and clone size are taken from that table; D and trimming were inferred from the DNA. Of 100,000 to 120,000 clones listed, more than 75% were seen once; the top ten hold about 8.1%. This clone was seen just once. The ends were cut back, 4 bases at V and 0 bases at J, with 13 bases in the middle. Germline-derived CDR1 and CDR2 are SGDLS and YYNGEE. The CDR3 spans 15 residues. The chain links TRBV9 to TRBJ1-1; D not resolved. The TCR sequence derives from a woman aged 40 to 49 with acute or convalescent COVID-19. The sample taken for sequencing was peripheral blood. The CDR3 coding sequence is TGTGCCAGCAGCCCCCCGGGGTCCATGAACACTGAAGCTTTCTTT. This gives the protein CASSPPGSMNTEAFF.